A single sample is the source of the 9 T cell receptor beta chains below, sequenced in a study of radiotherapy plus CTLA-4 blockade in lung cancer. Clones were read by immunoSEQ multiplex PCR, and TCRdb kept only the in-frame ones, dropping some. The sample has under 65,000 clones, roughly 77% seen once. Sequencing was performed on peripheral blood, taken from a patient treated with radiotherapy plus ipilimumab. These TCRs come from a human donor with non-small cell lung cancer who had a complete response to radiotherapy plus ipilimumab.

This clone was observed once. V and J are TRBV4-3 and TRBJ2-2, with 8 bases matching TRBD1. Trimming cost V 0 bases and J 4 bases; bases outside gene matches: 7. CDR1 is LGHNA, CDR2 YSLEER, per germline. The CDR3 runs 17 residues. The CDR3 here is CASSQDQRTGTTGELFF. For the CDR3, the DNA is TGCGCCAGCAGCCAAGATCAAAGGACAGGGACCACCGGGGAGCTGTTTTTT.

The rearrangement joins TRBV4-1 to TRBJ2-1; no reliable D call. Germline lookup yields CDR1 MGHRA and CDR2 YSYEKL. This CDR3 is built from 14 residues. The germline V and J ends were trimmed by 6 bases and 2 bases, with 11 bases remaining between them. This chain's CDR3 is CASSRVPAYNEQFF. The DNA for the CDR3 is TGCGCCAGCAGTCGCGTCCCCGCCTACAATGAGCAGTTCTTC.

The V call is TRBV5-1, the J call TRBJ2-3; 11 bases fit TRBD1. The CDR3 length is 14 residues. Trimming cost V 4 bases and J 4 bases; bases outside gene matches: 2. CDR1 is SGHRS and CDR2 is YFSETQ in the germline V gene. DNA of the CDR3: TGCGCCAGCAGCCCGGGACAGGGGGCAGATACGCAGTATTTT. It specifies CASSPGQGADTQYF.

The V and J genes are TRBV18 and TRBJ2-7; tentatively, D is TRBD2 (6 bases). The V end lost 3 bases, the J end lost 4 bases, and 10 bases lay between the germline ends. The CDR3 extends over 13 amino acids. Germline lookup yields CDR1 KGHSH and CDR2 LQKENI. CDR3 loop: CASSPGLFYEQYF. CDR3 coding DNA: TGTGCCAGCTCACCGGGACTGTTTTACGAGCAGTACTTC. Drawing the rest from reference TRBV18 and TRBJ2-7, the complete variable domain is NAGVMQNPRHLVRRRGQEARLRCSPMKGHSHVYWYRQLPEEGLKFMVYLQKENIIDESGMPKERFSAEFPKEGPSILRIQQVVRGDSAAYFCASSPGLFYEQYFGPGTRLTVT.

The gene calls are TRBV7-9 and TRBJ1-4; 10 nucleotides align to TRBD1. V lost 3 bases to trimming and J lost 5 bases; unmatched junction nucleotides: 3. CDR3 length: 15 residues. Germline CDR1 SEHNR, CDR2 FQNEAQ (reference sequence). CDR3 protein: CASSFLTGGNEKLFF. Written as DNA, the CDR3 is TGTGCCAGCAGCTTTTTGACAGGGGGCAATGAAAAACTGTTTTTT.

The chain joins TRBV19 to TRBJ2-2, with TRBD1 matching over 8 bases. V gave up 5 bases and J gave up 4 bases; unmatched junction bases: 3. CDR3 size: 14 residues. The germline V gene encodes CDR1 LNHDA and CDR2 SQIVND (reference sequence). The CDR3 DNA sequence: TGTGCCAGTAGTCGTCAGGGGGCCACCGGGGAGCTGTTTTTT. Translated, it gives CASSRQGATGELFF.

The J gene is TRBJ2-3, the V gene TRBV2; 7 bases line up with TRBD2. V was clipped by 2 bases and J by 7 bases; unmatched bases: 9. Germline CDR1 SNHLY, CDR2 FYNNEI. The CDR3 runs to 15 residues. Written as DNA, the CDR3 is TGTGCCAGCAGTGAACCGACTAGCTCTCGGAATACGCAGTATTTT. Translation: CASSEPTSSRNTQYF.

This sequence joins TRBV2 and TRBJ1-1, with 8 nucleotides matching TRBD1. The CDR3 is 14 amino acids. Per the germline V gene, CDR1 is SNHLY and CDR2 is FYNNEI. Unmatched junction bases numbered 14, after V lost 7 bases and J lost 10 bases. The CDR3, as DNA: TGTGCCAGCACCGATCAGGGGGCGCGTTTAGGAGCTTTCTTT. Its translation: CASTDQGARLGAFF.

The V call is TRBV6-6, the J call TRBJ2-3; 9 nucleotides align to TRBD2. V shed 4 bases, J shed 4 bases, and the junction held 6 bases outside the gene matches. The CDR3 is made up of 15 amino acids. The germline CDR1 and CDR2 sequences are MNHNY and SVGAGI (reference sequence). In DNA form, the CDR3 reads TGTGCCAGCAGTTTAGGGGGACTAGCATCAGATACGCAGTATTTT. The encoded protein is CASSLGGLASDTQYF.